This T cell receptor beta chain derives from a study of T-cell reconstitution after alpha-beta-depleted transplantation in children. Trimming at V came to 3 bases and at J to 0 bases, leaving 11 bases not matched to a gene. Per germline, CDR1 LGHDT and CDR2 YNNKEL (reference sequence). This CDR3 is built from 20 residues. Preparation of the TCRbeta library involved a method that used unique molecular identifiers. TCRdb re-called the PCR reads with MiXCR, one entry per CDR3 protein. The table records hundreds of thousands of distinct CDR3 sequences, over 9.5% of them present only once. This chain connects TRBV3-1 to TRBJ2-4; 13 bases match TRBD2. Sequences were derived from PBMCs, sampled before TCRalphabeta/CD19-depleted stem cell transplant. The TCR comes from a child younger than 10 with inherited bone marrow failure, due to receive a stem cell transplant. The CDR3 coding sequence is TGTGCCAGCAGCCAGGGTCTCATGACTAGCGGGAGGCTAGCCAAAAACATTCAGTACTTC. It is translated as CASSQGLMTSGRLAKNIQYF. The complete variable domain, with remaining parts taken from reference TRBV3-1 and TRBJ2-4, reads DTAVSQTPKYLVTQMGNDKSIKCEQNLGHDTMYWYKQDSKKFLKIMFSYNNKELIINETVPNRFSPKSPDKAHLNLHINSLELGDSAVYFCASSQGLMTSGRLAKNIQYFGAGTRLSVL.